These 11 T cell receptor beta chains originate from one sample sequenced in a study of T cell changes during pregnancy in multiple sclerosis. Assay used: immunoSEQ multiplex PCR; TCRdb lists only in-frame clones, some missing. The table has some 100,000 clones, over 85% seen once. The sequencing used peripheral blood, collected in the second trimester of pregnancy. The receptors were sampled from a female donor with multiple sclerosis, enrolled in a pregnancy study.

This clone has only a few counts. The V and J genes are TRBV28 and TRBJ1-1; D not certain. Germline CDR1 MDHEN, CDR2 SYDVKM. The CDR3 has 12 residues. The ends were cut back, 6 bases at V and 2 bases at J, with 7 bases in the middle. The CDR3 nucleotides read TGTGCCAGCAGGGCCAAAAACACTGAAGCTTTCTTT. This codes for CASRAKNTEAFF.

CDR3 region: CASSERGGNYGYTF. The CDR3 nucleotides are TGTGCCAGCAGTGAAAGGGGGGGCAACTATGGCTACACCTTC. The chain is built from TRBV9 and TRBJ1-2; TRBD1 might be the D (6 bases). This CDR3 spans 14 amino acids. V shed 5 bases and J shed 2 bases, with 13 bases lying between them. CDR1 SGDLS and CDR2 YYNGEE come from the germline V gene.

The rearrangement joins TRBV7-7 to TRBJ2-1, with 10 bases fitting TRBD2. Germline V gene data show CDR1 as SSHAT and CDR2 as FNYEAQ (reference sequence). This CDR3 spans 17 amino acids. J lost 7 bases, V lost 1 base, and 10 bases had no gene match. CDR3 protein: CASSLEGPAGGPNEQFF. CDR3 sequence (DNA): TGTGCCAGCAGCTTAGAAGGTCCAGCGGGGGGGCCGAATGAGCAGTTCTTC.

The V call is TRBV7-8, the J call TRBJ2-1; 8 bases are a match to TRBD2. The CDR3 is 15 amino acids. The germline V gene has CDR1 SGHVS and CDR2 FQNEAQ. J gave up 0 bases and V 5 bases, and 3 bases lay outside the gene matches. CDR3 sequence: CASSLLADSYNEQFF. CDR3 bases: TGTGCCAGCAGCCTACTAGCGGACTCCTACAATGAGCAGTTCTTC.

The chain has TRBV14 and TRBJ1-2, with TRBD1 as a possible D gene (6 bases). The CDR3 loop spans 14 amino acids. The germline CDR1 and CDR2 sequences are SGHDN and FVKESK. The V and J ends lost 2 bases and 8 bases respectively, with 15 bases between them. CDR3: CASSQTRGAEGYTF. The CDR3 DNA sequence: TGTGCCAGCAGCCAAACCCGGGGGGCTGAGGGCTACACCTTC.

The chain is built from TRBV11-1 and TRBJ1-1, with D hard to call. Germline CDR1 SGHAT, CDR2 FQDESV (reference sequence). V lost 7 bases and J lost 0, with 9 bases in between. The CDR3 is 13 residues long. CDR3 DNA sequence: TGTGCCAGCACTAATACCTTGAACACTGAAGCTTTCTTT. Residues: CASTNTLNTEAFF.

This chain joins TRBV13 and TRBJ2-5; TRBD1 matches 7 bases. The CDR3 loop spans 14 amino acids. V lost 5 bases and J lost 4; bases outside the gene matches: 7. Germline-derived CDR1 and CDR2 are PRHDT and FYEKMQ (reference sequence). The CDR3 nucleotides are TGTGCCAGCAGCGCGAGGACAGGAGGAGAGACCCAGTACTTC. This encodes CASSARTGGETQYF.

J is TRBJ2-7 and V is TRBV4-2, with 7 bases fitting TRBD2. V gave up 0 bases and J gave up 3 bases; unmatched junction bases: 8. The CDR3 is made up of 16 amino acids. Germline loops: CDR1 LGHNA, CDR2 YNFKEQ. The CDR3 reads CASSQEGASGYYEQYF. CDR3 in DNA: TGTGCCAGCAGCCAAGAAGGGGCTAGCGGCTACTACGAGCAGTACTTC.

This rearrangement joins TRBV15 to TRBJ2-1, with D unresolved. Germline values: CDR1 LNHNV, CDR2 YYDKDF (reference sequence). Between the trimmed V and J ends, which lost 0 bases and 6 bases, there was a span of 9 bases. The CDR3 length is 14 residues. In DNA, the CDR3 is TGTGCCACCAGCAGAGATTTGGCCAGCAATGAGCAGTTCTTC. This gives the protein CATSRDLASNEQFF.

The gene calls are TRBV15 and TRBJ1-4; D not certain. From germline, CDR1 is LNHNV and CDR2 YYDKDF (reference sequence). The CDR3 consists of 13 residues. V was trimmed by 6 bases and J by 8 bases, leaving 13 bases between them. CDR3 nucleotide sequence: TGTGCCACCAGTCCCGGACTGAGGGAAAAACTGTTTTTT. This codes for CATSPGLREKLFF.

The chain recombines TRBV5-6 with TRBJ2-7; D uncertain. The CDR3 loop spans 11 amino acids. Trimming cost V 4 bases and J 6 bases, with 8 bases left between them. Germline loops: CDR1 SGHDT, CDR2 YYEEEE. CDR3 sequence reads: CASSASGEQYF. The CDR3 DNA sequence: TGTGCCAGCAGCGCTTCCGGCGAGCAGTACTTC. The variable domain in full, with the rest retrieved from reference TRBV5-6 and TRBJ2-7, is DAGVTQSPTHLIKTRGQQVTLRCSPKSGHDTVSWYQQALGQGPQFIFQYYEEEERQRGNFPDRFSGHQFPNYSSELNVNALLLGDSALYLCASSASGEQYFGPGTRLTVT.